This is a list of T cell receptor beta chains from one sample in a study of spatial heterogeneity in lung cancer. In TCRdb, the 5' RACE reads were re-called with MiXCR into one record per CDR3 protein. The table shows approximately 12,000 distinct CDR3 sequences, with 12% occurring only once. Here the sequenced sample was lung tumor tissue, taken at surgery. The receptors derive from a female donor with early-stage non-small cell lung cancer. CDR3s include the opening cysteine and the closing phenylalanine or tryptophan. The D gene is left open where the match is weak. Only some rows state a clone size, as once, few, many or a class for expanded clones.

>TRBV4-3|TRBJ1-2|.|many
CASSQGAGGYTF
TGCGCCAGCAGCCAAGGAGCTGGCGGCTACACCTTC
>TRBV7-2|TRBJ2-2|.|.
CASSPIGVAGELFF
TGTGCCAGCAGCCCAATTGGGGTGGCCGGGGAGCTGTTTTTT
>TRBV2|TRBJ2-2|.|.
CASSERTANTGELFF
TGTGCCAGCAGTGAGCGGACGGCGAACACCGGGGAGCTGTTTTTT
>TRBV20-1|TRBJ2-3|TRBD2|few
CSAHMRASGTTDTEYF
TGCAGTGCCCACATGCGGGCTAGCGGGACCACAGATACGGAGTATTTT
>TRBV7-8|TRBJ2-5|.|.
CASSPRPEETQYF
TGTGCCAGCAGCCCCCGCCCGGAAGAGACCCAGTACTTC
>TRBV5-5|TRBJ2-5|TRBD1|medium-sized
CASSSQTGFFETQYF
TGTGCCAGCAGCTCACAGACAGGGTTCTTTGAGACCCAGTACTTC
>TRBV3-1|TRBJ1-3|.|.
CASSVDPGLVSGNTIYF
TGTGCCAGCAGCGTAGATCCGGGACTCGTCTCTGGAAACACCATATATTTT
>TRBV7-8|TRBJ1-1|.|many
CASSLAGANVNTEAFF
TGTGCCAGCAGCTTAGCTGGAGCGAACGTGAACACTGAAGCTTTCTTT
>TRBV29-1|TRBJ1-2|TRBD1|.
CSAGQGHGYTF
TGCAGCGCGGGACAGGGCCATGGCTACACCTTC
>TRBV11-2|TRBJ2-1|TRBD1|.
CASSILTGTVYNEQFF
TGTGCCAGCAGCATCTTAACCGGGACAGTATACAATGAGCAGTTCTTC
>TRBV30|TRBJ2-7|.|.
CAWSVWGEQYF
TGTGCCTGGAGCGTCTGGGGGGAGCAGTACTTC
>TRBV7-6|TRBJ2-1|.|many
CASSLDTGNEQFF
TGTGCCAGCAGCTTAGACACAGGGAATGAGCAGTTCTTC
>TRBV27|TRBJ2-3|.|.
CASREGAVGTDTQYF
TGTGCCAGCAGGGAGGGGGCCGTGGGCACAGATACGCAGTATTTT
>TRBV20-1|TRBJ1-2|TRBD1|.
CSFLTGGVNGYTF
TGCAGTTTCCTTACAGGGGGAGTAAATGGCTACACCTTC
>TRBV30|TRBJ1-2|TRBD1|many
CALDRGFDYGYTF
TGTGCCTTGGACAGGGGGTTTGACTATGGCTACACCTTC
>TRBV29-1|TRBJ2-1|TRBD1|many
CSVEKSGQGGFF
TGCAGCGTGGAAAAGTCGGGACAGGGAGGATTCTTC
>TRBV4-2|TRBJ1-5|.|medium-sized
CASSQGQGGQPQHF
TGTGCCAGCAGCCAAGGGCAGGGCGGTCAGCCCCAGCATTTT
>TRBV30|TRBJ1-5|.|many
CAWSASYNQPQHF
TGTGCCTGGAGTGCCAGCTATAATCAGCCCCAGCATTTT
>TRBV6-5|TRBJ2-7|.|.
CASSYRAGPSYEQYF
TGTGCCAGCAGTTACCGGGCGGGGCCTTCCTACGAGCAGTACTTC
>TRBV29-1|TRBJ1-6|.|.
CSVDDAADSPKFNSPLHF
TGCAGCGTTGATGATGCGGCCGACAGTCCCAAATTTAATTCACCCCTCCACTTT
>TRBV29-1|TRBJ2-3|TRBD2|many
CSVGSAGVGDTQYF
TGCAGCGTTGGTAGCGCGGGAGTCGGAGATACGCAGTATTTT
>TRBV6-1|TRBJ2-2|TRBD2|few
CASSQISGGIFSNTGELFF
TGTGCCAGCAGTCAAATCTCGGGGGGGATCTTTTCGAACACCGGGGAGCTGTTTTTT
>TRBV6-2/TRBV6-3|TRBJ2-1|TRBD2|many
CASSYGAGVNEQFF
TGTGCCAGCAGTTATGGAGCGGGAGTCAATGAGCAGTTCTTC
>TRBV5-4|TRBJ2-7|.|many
CASSLDQGAYEQYF
TGTGCCAGCAGCTTGGATCAGGGAGCCTACGAGCAGTACTTC
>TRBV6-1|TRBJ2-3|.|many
CASSERPLDTQYF
TGTGCCAGCAGTGAAAGGCCTCTCGATACGCAGTATTTT
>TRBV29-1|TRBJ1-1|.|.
CSVETGPGTEAFF
TGCAGCGTTGAGACGGGACCGGGCACTGAAGCTTTCTTT
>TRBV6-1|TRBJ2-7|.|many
CASSEWGTEYEQYF
TGTGCCAGCAGTGAGTGGGGGACCGAATACGAGCAGTACTTC
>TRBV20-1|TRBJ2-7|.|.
CSANLRGATYEQYF
TGCAGTGCTAACCTTAGGGGGGCTACGTACGAGCAGTACTTC
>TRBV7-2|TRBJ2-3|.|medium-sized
CASTPQGAHTDTQYF
TGTGCCAGCACCCCCCAGGGAGCCCACACAGATACGCAGTATTTT
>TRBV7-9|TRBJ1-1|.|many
CASSLVRGDTEAFF
TGTGCCAGCAGCTTAGTCAGAGGGGACACTGAAGCTTTCTTT
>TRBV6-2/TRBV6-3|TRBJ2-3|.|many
CASSPPRATSTDTQYF
TGTGCCAGCAGTCCCCCCAGAGCCACTAGCACAGATACGCAGTATTTT
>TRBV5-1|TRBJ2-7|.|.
CASSLDTYNSYEQYF
TGCGCCAGCAGCTTGGACACCTACAACTCCTACGAGCAGTACTTC
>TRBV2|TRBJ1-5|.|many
CASRGGSDYSNQPQHF
TGTGCCAGCAGGGGCGGCTCCGATTATAGCAATCAGCCCCAGCATTTT
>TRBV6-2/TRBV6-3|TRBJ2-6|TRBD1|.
CASRPTGFSGANVLTF
TGTGCCAGCAGGCCGACAGGGTTCTCTGGGGCCAACGTCCTGACTTTC
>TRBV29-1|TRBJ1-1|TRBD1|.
CSVGQGEWDTEAFF
TGCAGCGTTGGACAGGGGGAGTGGGACACTGAAGCTTTCTTT
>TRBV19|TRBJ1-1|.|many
CASGVGNTEAFF
TGTGCCAGTGGGGTGGGGAACACTGAAGCTTTCTTT
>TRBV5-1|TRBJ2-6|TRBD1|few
CASSIAGGAGANVLTF
TGCGCCAGCAGCATAGCAGGGGGCGCTGGGGCCAACGTCCTGACTTTC
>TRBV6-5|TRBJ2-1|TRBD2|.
CASSFHLGSGGSNEQFF
TGTGCCAGCAGTTTCCATTTGGGTAGCGGGGGTTCGAATGAGCAGTTCTTC
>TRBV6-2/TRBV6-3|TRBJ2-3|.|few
CASSLALADTQYF
TGTGCCAGCAGTTTGGCGCTTGCAGATACGCAGTATTTT
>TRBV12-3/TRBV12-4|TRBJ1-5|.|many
CASSFWSSNQPQHF
TGTGCCAGCAGTTTCTGGAGTAGCAATCAGCCCCAGCATTTT
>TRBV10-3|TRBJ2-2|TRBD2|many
CAIRPSGGNTGELFF
TGTGCCATCAGACCTAGCGGGGGGAACACCGGGGAGCTGTTTTTT
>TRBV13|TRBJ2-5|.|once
CASTKDGEETQYF
TGTGCCAGCACCAAGGACGGGGAAGAGACCCAGTACTTC
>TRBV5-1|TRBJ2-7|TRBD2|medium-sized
CASSGIAGAPYEQYF
TGCGCCAGCTCGGGAATAGCGGGGGCCCCCTACGAGCAGTACTTC
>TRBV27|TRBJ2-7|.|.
CASSFTTRYEQYF
TGTGCCAGCAGTTTTACTACTCGCTACGAGCAGTACTTC